The sample holds many counts of the clone carrying this TCR beta chain. The target antigen is unknown. iRepertoire HTBI primers and Arm-PCR of CDR3 regions built TCR beta libraries. MiXCR, applied by TCRdb to the multiplex PCR reads, yields one record per CDR3 protein. In the table there are approximately 400,000 distinct CDR3 sequences, approximately 12% of which are singletons. Time point meaning: newly diagnosed GD, antithyroid drugs for less than 3 months. Isolated PBMC RNA provided the starting material for the TCR library. This entry comes from a study of regulatory T cells in long-lasting Graves disease. General study results and limits: It was in persistent disease that TRBV28, TRBJ1-2 and TRBJ2-5 were favored.

Trimming cost V 6 bases and J 7 bases, with 12 bases left between them. Germline V gene data show CDR1 as SNHLY and CDR2 as FYNNEI. The CDR3 runs to 13 residues. This sample also belongs to another study, concerning T cells in Graves' hyperthyroidism and ophthalmopathy. This second report adds: Every diagnosis used clinical symptoms, serum thyroxine and TRAb, thyroid ultrasound and orbital computed tomography.

The gene calls are TRBV2 and TRBJ2-2, with D perhaps given as TRBD1 or TRBD2 (5 bases each). Sequenced here: peripheral blood mononuclear cells (PBMCs), sampled at new diagnosis, from a patient treated with antithyroid drugs. This clonotype was obtained from a woman between 18 and 29 years old with Graves disease. The CDR3 here is CASRGEISGELFF. In nucleotides, the CDR3 is TGTGCCAGCAGGGGGGAGATAAGCGGGGAGCTGTTTTTT. The whole variable domain, filled in from reference TRBV2 and TRBJ2-2, reads EPEVTQTPSHQVTQMGQEVILRCVPISNHLYFYWYRQILGQKVEFLVSFYNNEISEKSEIFDDQFSVERPDGSNFTLKIRSTKLEDSAMYFCASRGEISGELFFGEGSRLTVL.